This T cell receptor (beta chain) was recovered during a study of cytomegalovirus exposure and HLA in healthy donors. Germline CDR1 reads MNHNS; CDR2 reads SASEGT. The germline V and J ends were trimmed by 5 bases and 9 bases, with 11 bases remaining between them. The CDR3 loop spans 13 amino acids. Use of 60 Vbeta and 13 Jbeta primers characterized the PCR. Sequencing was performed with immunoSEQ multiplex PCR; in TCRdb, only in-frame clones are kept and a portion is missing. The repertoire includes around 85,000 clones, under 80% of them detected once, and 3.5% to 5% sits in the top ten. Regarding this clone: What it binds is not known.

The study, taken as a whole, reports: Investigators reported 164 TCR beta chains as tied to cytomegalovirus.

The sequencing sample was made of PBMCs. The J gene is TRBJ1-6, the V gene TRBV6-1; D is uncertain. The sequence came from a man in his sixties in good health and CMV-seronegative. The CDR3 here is CASSPRGPSPLHF. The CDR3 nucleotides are TGTGCCAGCAGTCCGCGAGGGCCTTCACCCCTCCACTTT.